The 23 T cell receptor beta chains listed next were all sequenced from one sample in a study of CD8 T cells in Susac syndrome. With random hexamers, 0.5 to 1 ug RNA was reverse transcribed. TCRdb fed the immunoSEQ multiplex PCR reads into MiXCR, producing one record per CDR3 protein. The data show about 210,000 distinct CDR3 sequences, more than 85% seen once. The specimen sequenced was CD4+ T cells from PBMCs. These receptors originate from a human donor with multiple sclerosis.

The rearrangement joins TRBV3-1 to TRBJ1-2, with D unclear. This CDR3 spans 13 amino acids. V dropped 0 bases and J dropped 8 bases, with 10 bases sitting between them. CDR1 is LGHDT and CDR2 is YNNKEL in the germline V gene (reference sequence). CDR3 in amino acids: CASSQERLGGYTF. The CDR3 DNA reads TGTGCCAGCAGCCAAGAGAGGCTGGGCGGCTACACCTTC.

The CDR3 region is CASKPGTYTEAFF. As DNA, the CDR3 is TGTGCCAGCAAACCGGGGACTTACACTGAAGCTTTCTTT. This chain joins TRBV6-6 and TRBJ1-1, with D possibly TRBD1 on 5 matching bases. The germline V gene has CDR1 MNHNY and CDR2 SVGAGI (reference sequence). This CDR3 comprises 13 residues. The ends were cut back, 7 bases at V and 3 bases at J, with 12 bases in the middle.

This sequence joins TRBV18 and TRBJ1-1; D not certain. V lost 6 bases, J lost 8 bases, and 10 bases lay in between. This CDR3 contains 11 residues. Germline V gene sequence: CDR1 KGHSH, CDR2 LQKENI. This CDR3 is CASSQRLEAFF. The CDR3 DNA reads TGTGCCAGCTCCCAGAGGCTGGAAGCTTTCTTT.

The V gene is TRBV5-1, the J gene TRBJ1-6; no definite D call. CDR1 is SGHRS, CDR2 YFSETQ, per germline. Trimming removed 1 base from V and 11 bases from J, with 13 bases in between. CDR3 length equals 14 residues. The DNA for the CDR3 is TGCGCCAGCAGCTTGAGGGTTCCACCGGCACCCCTCCACTTT. It is translated as CASSLRVPPAPLHF.

The rearrangement links TRBV9 to TRBJ2-1; D gene uncertain. Trimming took 0 bases from V and 2 from J, leaving 6 bases between them. The CDR3 is made up of 14 amino acids. Germline lookup yields CDR1 SGDLS and CDR2 YYNGEE. CDR3 sequence reads: CASSVAEAYNEQFF. The CDR3 nucleotides read TGTGCCAGCAGCGTAGCTGAGGCCTACAATGAGCAGTTCTTC.

The chain has TRBV29-1 and TRBJ1-1; possibly TRBD1 for D (5 bases). The V end was cut by 7 bases, the J end by 1 base, with 13 bases between. Germline lookup yields CDR1 SQVTM and CDR2 ANQGSEA. The CDR3 runs to 13 residues. This CDR3 reads CSGGAGSNTEAFF. The CDR3 DNA sequence: TGCAGCGGAGGGGCGGGATCGAACACTGAAGCTTTCTTT. Full variable domain (remainder filled in from reference TRBV29-1 and TRBJ1-1): SAVISQKPSRDICQRGTSLTIQCQVDSQVTMMFWYRQQPGQSLTLIATANQGSEATYESGFVIDKFPISRPNLTFSTLTVSNMSPEDSSIYLCSGGAGSNTEAFFGQGTRLTVV.

The chain recombines TRBV19 with TRBJ2-7; TRBD1 aligns across 9 bases. Germline loops: CDR1 LNHDA, CDR2 SQIVND (reference sequence). The V gene end was trimmed by 5 bases and the J gene end by 1 base; junction bases not matched to a gene: 6. There are 15 residues in the CDR3. CDR3 loop: CASSSGTGISYEQYF. Written as DNA, the CDR3 is TGTGCCAGTAGTTCCGGGACAGGGATTTCCTACGAGCAGTACTTC.

V is TRBV29-1 and J is TRBJ1-1; TRBD1 matches 8 bases. The junction had 3 bases not matched to a gene; V was cut back by 0 bases and J by 6 bases. CDR1 and CDR2 from the germline V gene are SQVTM and ANQGSEA. The length of the CDR3 is 13 residues. CDR3 nucleotides: TGCAGCGTTGAAGAGACAGGGGCTTCTGAAGCTTTCTTT. Protein: CSVEETGASEAFF.

This clonotype was recorded only once. The J gene is TRBJ1-5, the V gene TRBV30; D possibly corresponds to TRBD1 (6 bases). CDR1 is GTSNPN, CDR2 SVGIG, per germline (reference sequence). The CDR3 totals 13 residues. V gave up 5 bases and J gave up 4 bases, with 12 bases separating them. The CDR3 DNA sequence: TGTGCCTGGGATACTCAGGGGAATCAGCCCCAGCATTTT. Amino acid sequence: CAWDTQGNQPQHF.

The genes are TRBV3-1 and TRBJ2-2, with D maybe TRBD1 (6 bases). The V end was cut by 2 bases, the J end by 6 bases, with 13 bases between. CDR3 length: 15 amino acids. Looked up from germline, CDR1 is LGHDT and CDR2 is YNNKEL (reference sequence). In DNA, the CDR3 is TGTGCCAGCAGCCAATTAGCACAGGGTCCCGGGGAGCTGTTTTTT. Translating it yields CASSQLAQGPGELFF.

This sequence joins TRBV7-9 and TRBJ1-1; D is uncertain. Germline assignment: CDR1 SEHNR and CDR2 FQNEAQ (reference sequence). V lost 5 bases and J lost 5, with 9 bases in between. The CDR3 runs 12 residues. CDR3 in amino acids: CASSLWETEAFF. CDR3 nucleotide sequence: TGTGCCAGCAGCCTTTGGGAGACTGAAGCTTTCTTT.

This chain links TRBV29-1 with TRBJ2-2, with a possible D match to TRBD2 (6 bases). CDR1 and CDR2 from the germline V gene are SQVTM and ANQGSEA. The CDR3 has 16 amino acids. The ends were cut back, 7 bases at V and 0 bases at J, with 18 bases in the middle. CDR3 bases: TGCAGCGCCCTTAGGGCGCGGGGTACGAACACCGGGGAGCTGTTTTTT. It specifies CSALRARGTNTGELFF.

The CDR3 DNA sequence: TGTGCCAGCAGCTCCCTCGGGGAGACCCAGTACTTC. Its translation: CASSSLGETQYF. This rearrangement joins TRBV7-9 to TRBJ2-5; D uncertain. V gave up 4 bases and J gave up 5 bases, with 8 bases separating them. Germline V CDR1 and CDR2: SEHNR, FQNEAQ (reference sequence). This CDR3 spans 12 amino acids.

This clonotype showed up just once. CDR3 nucleotides: TGTGCCAGCAGCCAATGGAGCTATCGTGGATCATGGTCGATGGATGAGCAGTTCTTC. Protein: CASSQWSYRGSWSMDEQFF. The chain couples TRBV3-1 to TRBJ2-1; D call uncertain. The V end was cut by 2 bases, the J end by 8 bases, with 28 bases between. The CDR3 runs to 19 residues. Germline lookup yields CDR1 LGHDT and CDR2 YNNKEL (reference sequence).

The rearrangement joins TRBV30 to TRBJ1-2; tentative D call: TRBD1 (6 bases). V gave up 3 bases and J gave up 7 bases, with 12 bases separating them. Germline V gene sequence: CDR1 GTSNPN, CDR2 SVGIG (reference sequence). The CDR3 sequence is 12 residues long. CDR3: CAWSDARGGYTF. CDR3 DNA: TGTGCCTGGAGCGACGCCAGGGGTGGCTACACCTTC.

The V call is TRBV20-1, the J call TRBJ2-3; 7 bases match TRBD2. V lost 7 bases and J lost 3; bases outside the gene matches: 4. The CDR3 is 12 amino acids. Germline V gene lookup returns CDR1 DFQATT and CDR2 SNEGSKA (reference sequence). The CDR3 sequence: CSVRGGTDTQYF. CDR3 in DNA: TGCAGTGTTCGGGGAGGGACAGATACGCAGTATTTT.

This clonotype appeared a single time. The chain uses TRBV20-1 and TRBJ1-2, with 7 bases matching TRBD1. This CDR3 has 12 amino acids. The germline V gene has CDR1 DFQATT and CDR2 SNEGSKA (reference sequence). The CDR3 region has the DNA TGCCGACCGACAGGGAGGGACTATGGCTACACCTTC. Residues: CRPTGRDYGYTF.

The J gene is TRBJ1-2, the V gene TRBV29-1; 9 nucleotides align to TRBD1. The ends lost 7 bases at V and 8 bases at J; junction bases unmatched: 11. This CDR3 has 13 residues. Germline V gene sequence: CDR1 SQVTM, CDR2 ANQGSEA. For the CDR3, the DNA is TGCAGCGGAGGAAATACAGGGGGCAGGGGCTACACCTTC. This encodes CSGGNTGGRGYTF.

The chain has TRBV3-1 and TRBJ2-2, with TRBD2 identical over 8 bases. CDR1 and CDR2 (germline): LGHDT, YNNKEL (reference sequence). V shed 1 base and J 5 bases; nucleotides not matched to a gene: 0. This CDR3 region has 14 residues. CDR3 sequence: CASSQGGGTGELFF. The DNA of the CDR3 is TGTGCCAGCAGCCAAGGCGGGGGGACCGGGGAGCTGTTTTTT.

The chain links TRBV18 to TRBJ1-1; no clear D gene. Looked up from germline, CDR1 is KGHSH and CDR2 is LQKENI. V lost 6 bases to trimming and J lost 7 bases, with 15 bases between them. The CDR3 loop spans 13 amino acids. This CDR3 reads CASSPTLDGEAFF. The DNA for the CDR3 is TGTGCCAGCTCGCCCACATTGGACGGTGAAGCTTTCTTT.

The rearrangement links TRBV10-3 to TRBJ1-6; D call uncertain. From germline, CDR1 is ENHRY and CDR2 SYGVKD. V was clipped by 6 bases and J by 8 bases, with 11 bases between them. The CDR3 is 13 amino acids. The CDR3 nucleotides read TGTGCCATCAGGTCCCTTTCGGATTCACCCCTCCACTTT. Amino acid sequence: CAIRSLSDSPLHF.

This chain joins TRBV30 and TRBJ2-7; D not resolved. The V end lost 1 base, the J end lost 3 bases, and 7 bases lay between the germline ends. Germline V gene lookup returns CDR1 GTSNPN and CDR2 SVGIG (reference sequence). There are 12 residues in the CDR3. CDR3 in amino acids: CAWSASGYEQYV. DNA of the CDR3: TGTGCCTGGAGTGCCTCGGGCTACGAGCAGTACGTC.

V gene TRBV29-1 combines with J gene TRBJ2-7; D call uncertain. The V gene's germline CDR1 is SQVTM and CDR2 ANQGSEA. The CDR3 spans 9 residues. V was trimmed by 5 bases and J by 5 bases, leaving 4 bases between them. CDR3 residues: CSVSNEQYF. The CDR3 region has the DNA TGCAGCGTTTCAAACGAGCAGTACTTC.